This T cell receptor beta chain was documented in a study of cytomegalovirus exposure and HLA in healthy donors. Overall study results and limits: Follow-up analysis found HLA locus-dependent TCR association rates, highest for DRB1 and lowest for HLA-C. Later analysis associated a missense DCLRE1C variant with TCR beta V- and J-gene trimming.

CDR3 length: 14 amino acids. CDR1 and CDR2 (germline): MNHEY, SVGAGI. V was cut by 2 bases and J by 5 bases, with 12 bases left in between. The PCR ran on 60 Vbeta and 13 Jbeta primers. The method was immunoSEQ multiplex PCR; TCRdb's version includes in-frame clones alone and lacks a portion of them. In the table there are about 130,000 clones, roughly four fifths of which are singletons. As concerns this clone: What it binds is not known.

Sequenced input: PBMCs. The chain uses TRBV6-5 and TRBJ1-2, with a weak D call TRBD1 (5 bases). The receptor was isolated from a woman between 35 and 50 years old in good health and CMV-seropositive. CDR3 amino acids: CASSYADSRYGYTF. The CDR3, as DNA: TGTGCCAGCAGTTACGCTGACAGTCGGTATGGCTACACCTTC.